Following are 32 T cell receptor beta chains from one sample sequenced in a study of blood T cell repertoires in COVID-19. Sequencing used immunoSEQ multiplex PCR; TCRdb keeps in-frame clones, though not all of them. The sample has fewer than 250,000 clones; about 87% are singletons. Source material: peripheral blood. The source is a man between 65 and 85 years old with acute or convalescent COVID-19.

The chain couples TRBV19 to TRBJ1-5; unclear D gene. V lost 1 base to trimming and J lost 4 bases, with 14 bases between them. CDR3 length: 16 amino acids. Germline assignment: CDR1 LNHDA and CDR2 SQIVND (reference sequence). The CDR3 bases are TGTGCCAGTAGTATAGGGGCAGCCGCCGTTAATCAGCCCCAGCATTTT. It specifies CASSIGAAAVNQPQHF.

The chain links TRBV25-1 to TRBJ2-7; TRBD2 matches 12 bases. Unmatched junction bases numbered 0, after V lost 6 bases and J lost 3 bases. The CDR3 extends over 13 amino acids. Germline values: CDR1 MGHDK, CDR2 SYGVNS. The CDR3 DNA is TGTGCCAGCAGGACTAGCGGGAGCTACGAGCAGTACTTC. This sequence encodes CASRTSGSYEQYF.

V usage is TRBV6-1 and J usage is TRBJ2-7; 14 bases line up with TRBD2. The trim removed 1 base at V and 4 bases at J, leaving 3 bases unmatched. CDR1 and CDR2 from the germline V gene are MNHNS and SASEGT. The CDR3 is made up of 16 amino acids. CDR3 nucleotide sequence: TGTGCCAGCAGTGAAGGAAGGACTAGCGGGGGGTACGAGCAGTACTTC. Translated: CASSEGRTSGGYEQYF.

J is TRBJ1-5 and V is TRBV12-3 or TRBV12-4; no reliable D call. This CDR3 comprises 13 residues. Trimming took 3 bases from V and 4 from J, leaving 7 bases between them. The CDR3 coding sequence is TGTGCCAGCAGTTTCAACAGTAATCAGCCCCAGCATTTT. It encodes CASSFNSNQPQHF.

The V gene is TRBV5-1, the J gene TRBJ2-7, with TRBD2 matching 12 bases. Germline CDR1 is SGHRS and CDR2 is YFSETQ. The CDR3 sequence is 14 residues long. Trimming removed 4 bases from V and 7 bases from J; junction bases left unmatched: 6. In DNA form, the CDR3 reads TGCGCCAGCAGCCAGACTAGCGGGAGTCGGGAGCAGTACTTC. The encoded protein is CASSQTSGSREQYF. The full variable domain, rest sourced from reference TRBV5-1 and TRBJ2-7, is KAGVTQTPRYLIKTRGQQVTLSCSPISGHRSVSWYQQTPGQGLQFLFEYFSETQRNKGNFPGRFSGRQFSNSRSEMNVSTLELGDSALYLCASSQTSGSREQYFGPGTRLTVT.

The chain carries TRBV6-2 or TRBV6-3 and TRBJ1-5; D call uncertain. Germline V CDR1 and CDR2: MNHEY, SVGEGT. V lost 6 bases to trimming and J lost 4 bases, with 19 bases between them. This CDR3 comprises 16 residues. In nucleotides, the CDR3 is TGTGCCAGCAGCCCCGGGTTACCTCGGGGTAATCAGCCCCAGCATTTT. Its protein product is CASSPGLPRGNQPQHF.

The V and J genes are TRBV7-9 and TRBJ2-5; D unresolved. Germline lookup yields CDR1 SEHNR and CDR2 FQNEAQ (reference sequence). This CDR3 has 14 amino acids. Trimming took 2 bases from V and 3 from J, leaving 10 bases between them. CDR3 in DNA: TGTGCCAGCAGCTTACTAGGTTTGAAAGAGACCCAGTACTTC. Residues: CASSLLGLKETQYF.

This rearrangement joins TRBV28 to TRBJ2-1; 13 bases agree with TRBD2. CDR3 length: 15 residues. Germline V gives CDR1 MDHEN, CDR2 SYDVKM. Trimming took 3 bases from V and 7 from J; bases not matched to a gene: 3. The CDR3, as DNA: TGTGCCAGCAGTTTGGGACTAGCGGGAATGAATGAGCAGTTCTTC. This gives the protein CASSLGLAGMNEQFF.

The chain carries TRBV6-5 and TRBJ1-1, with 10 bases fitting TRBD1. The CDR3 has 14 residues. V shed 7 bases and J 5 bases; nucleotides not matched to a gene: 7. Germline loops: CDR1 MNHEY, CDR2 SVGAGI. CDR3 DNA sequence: TGTGCCAGCACCAGGGACAGGGGTTTTACTGAAGCTTTCTTT. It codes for CASTRDRGFTEAFF.

CDR3 nucleotides: TGCGCCAGCAGCTTGGAGGCGACACGAACCTACGAGCAGTACTTC. It codes for CASSLEATRTYEQYF. V and J are TRBV5-1 and TRBJ2-7; D is undetermined. This CDR3 has 15 amino acids. CDR1 and CDR2 (germline): SGHRS, YFSETQ. V was cut by 0 bases and J by 2 bases, with 12 bases left in between.

The CDR3 nucleotides are TGTGCCAGCAGTTACTTTGCGGGAGGGAGCATCAATGAGCAGTTCTTC. This gives the protein CASSYFAGGSINEQFF. The chain recombines TRBV6-5 with TRBJ2-1; 9 positions match TRBD2. V was clipped by 1 base and J by 6 bases; unmatched bases: 7. The CDR3 sequence is 16 residues long. The V gene's germline CDR1 is MNHEY and CDR2 SVGAGI.

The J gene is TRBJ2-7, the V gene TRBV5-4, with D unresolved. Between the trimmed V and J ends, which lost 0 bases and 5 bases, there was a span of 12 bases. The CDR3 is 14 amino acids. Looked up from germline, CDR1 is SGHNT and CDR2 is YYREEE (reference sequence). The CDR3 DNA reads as TGTGCCAGCAGCTTGGCCACGGGTATGAACGAGCAGTACTTC. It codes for CASSLATGMNEQYF.

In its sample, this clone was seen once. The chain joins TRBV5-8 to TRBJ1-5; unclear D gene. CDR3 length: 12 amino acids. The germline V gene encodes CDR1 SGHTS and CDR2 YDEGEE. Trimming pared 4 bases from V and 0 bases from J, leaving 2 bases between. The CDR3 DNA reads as TGTGCCAGCAGCCGTAGCAATCAGCCCCAGCATTTT. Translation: CASSRSNQPQHF.

CDR3 nucleotides: TGTGCCAGCAGCTTGGGACAGGGGAATCAGCCCCAGCATTTT. This gives the protein CASSLGQGNQPQHF. V gene TRBV28 combines with J gene TRBJ1-5; 10 bases match TRBD1. The CDR3 totals 14 residues. Germline V gene data show CDR1 as MDHEN and CDR2 as SYDVKM. With V trimmed by 6 bases and J by 4 bases, 3 bases remained unmatched.

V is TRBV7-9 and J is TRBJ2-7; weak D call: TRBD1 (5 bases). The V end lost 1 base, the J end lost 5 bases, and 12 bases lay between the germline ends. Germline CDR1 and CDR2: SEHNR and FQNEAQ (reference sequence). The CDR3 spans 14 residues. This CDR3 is CASSLEVPGNEQYF. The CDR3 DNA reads TGTGCCAGCAGCTTAGAGGTTCCAGGGAACGAGCAGTACTTC.

CDR3 protein: CATTQGSENTEAFF. The CDR3 nucleotides read TGTGCAACTACCCAGGGGAGTGAGAACACTGAAGCTTTCTTT. V gene TRBV19 combines with J gene TRBJ1-1, with D perhaps TRBD1 (6 bases). The germline V gene has CDR1 LNHDA and CDR2 SQIVND (reference sequence). This CDR3 contains 14 residues.

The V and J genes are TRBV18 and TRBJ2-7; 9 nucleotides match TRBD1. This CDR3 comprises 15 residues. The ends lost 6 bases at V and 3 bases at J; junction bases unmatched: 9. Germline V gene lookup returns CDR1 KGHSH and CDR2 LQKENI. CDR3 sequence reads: CASSPGTGSNYEQYF. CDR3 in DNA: TGTGCCAGCTCTCCGGGGACAGGGAGTAACTACGAGCAGTACTTC. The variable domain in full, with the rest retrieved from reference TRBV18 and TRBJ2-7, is NAGVMQNPRHLVRRRGQEARLRCSPMKGHSHVYWYRQLPEEGLKFMVYLQKENIIDESGMPKERFSAEFPKEGPSILRIQQVVRGDSAAYFCASSPGTGSNYEQYFGPGTRLTVT.

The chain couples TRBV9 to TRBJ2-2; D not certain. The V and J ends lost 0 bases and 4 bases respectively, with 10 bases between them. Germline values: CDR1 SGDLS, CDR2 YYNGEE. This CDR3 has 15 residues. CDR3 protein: CASSVGQSGTGELFF. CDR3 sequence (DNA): TGTGCCAGCAGCGTAGGGCAGTCGGGCACCGGGGAGCTGTTTTTT. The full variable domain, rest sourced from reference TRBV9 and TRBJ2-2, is DSGVTQTPKHLITATGQRVTLRCSPRSGDLSVYWYQQSLDQGLQFLIQYYNGEERAKGNILERFSAQQFPDLHSELNLSSLELGDSALYFCASSVGQSGTGELFFGEGSRLTVL.

CDR3 amino acids: CASSLWARGTGDSNQPQHF. The CDR3 DNA follows: TGTGCCAGCAGTTTATGGGCTCGAGGGACAGGGGATAGCAATCAGCCCCAGCATTTT. The chain recombines TRBV28 with TRBJ1-5; 10 bases align to TRBD1. J gave up 0 bases and V 0 bases, and 8 bases lay outside the gene matches. From germline, CDR1 is MDHEN and CDR2 SYDVKM. The CDR3 covers 19 residues. The full variable domain, with the rest looked up from reference TRBV28 and TRBJ1-5, is DVKVTQSSRYLVKRTGEKVFLECVQDMDHENMFWYRQDPGLGLRLIYFSYDVKMKEKGDIPEGYSVSREKKERFSLILESASTNQTSMYLCASSLWARGTGDSNQPQHFGDGTRLSIL.

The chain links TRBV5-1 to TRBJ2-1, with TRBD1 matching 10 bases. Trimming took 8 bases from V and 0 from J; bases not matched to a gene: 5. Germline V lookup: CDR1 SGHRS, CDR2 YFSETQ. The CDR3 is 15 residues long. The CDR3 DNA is TGCGCCAGTAGCCGGGACAGGGGCTCCTACAATGAGCAGTTCTTC. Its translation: CASSRDRGSYNEQFF.

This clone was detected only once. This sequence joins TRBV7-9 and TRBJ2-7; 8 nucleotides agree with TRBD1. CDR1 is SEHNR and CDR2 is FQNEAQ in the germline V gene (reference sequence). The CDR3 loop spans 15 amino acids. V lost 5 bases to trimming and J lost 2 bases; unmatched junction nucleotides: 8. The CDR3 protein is CASSPGAGGTYEQYF. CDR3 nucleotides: TGTGCCAGCAGCCCGGGGGCAGGGGGCACCTACGAGCAGTACTTC.

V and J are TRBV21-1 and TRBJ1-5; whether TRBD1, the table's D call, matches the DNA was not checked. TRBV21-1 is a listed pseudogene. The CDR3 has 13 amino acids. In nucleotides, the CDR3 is TGTGCCAGCTTACAGGGGAAAGCTCAGCCCCAGCATTTT. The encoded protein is CASLQGKAQPQHF.

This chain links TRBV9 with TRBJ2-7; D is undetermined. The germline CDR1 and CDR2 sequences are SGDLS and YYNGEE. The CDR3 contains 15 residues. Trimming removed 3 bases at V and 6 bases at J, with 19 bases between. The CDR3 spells CASSASESSLGEQYF. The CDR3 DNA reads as TGTGCCAGCAGCGCCAGCGAGAGCTCCCTGGGCGAGCAGTACTTC.

The DNA of the CDR3 is TGTGCCAGCAGCTTAACGGGGAGCAATCAGCCCCAGCATTTT. Translating it yields CASSLTGSNQPQHF. V is TRBV7-8 and J is TRBJ1-5; no clear D. V lost 2 bases and J 1 base, leaving 6 bases between the germline ends. The CDR3 loop spans 14 amino acids. Looked up from germline, CDR1 is SGHVS and CDR2 is FQNEAQ.

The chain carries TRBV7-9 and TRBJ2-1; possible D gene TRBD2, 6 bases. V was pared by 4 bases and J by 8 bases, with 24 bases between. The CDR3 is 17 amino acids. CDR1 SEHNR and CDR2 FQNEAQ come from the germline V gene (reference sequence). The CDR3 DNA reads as TGTGCCAGCAGCTCCCCCTGGGCTAGCGCCGATTGGGATGAGCAGTTCTTC. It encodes CASSSPWASADWDEQFF. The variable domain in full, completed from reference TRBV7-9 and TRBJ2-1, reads DTGVSQNPRHKITKRGQNVTFRCDPISEHNRLYWYRQTLGQGPEFLTYFQNEAQLEKSRLLSDRFSAERPKGSFSTLEIQRTEQGDSAMYLCASSSPWASADWDEQFFGPGTRLTVL.

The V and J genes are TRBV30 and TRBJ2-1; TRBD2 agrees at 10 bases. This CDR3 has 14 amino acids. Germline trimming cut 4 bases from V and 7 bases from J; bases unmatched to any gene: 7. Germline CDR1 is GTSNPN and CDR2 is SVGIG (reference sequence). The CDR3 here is CAWIPSGRGNEQFF. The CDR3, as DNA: TGTGCCTGGATTCCTAGCGGGAGAGGGAATGAGCAGTTCTTC.

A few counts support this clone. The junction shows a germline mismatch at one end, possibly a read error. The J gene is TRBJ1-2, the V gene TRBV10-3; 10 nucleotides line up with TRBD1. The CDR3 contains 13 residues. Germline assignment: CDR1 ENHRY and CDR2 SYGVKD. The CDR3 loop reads CGVGTGVVDGYTF. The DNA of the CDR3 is TGCGGGGTCGGGACAGGGGTTGTGGATGGCTACACCTTC.

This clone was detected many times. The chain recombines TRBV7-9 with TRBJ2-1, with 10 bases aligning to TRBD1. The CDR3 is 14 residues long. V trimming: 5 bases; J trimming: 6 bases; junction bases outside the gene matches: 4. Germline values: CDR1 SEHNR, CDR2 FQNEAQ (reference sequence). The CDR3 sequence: CASSARTGGNEQFF. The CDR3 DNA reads TGTGCCAGCAGCGCCCGGACAGGGGGCAATGAGCAGTTCTTC.

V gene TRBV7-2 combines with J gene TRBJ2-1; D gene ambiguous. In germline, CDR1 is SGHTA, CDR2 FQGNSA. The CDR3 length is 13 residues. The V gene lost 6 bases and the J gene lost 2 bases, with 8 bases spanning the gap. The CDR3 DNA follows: TGTGCCAGCAGAACTACTACCTACAATGAGCAGTTCTTC. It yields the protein CASRTTTYNEQFF.

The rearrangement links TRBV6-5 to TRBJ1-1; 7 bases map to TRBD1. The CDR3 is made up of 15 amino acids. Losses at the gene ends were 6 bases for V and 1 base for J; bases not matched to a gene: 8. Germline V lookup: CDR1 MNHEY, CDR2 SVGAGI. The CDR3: CASRTQGDKNTEAFF. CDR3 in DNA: TGTGCCAGCAGGACCCAGGGGGACAAGAACACTGAAGCTTTCTTT.

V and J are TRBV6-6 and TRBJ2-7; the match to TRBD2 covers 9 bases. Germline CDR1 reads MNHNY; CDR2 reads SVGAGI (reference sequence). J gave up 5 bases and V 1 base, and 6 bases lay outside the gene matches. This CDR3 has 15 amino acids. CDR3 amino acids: CASSYYSGSGDEQYF. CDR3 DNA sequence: TGTGCCAGCAGTTACTATAGCGGGAGCGGAGACGAGCAGTACTTC.

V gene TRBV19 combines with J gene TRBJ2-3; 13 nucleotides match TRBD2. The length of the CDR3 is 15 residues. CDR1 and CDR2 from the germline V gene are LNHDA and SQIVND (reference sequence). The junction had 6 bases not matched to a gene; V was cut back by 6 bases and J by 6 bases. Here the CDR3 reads CASSRTSGSWDTQYF. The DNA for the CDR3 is TGTGCCAGTAGCCGGACTAGCGGGAGTTGGGATACGCAGTATTTT.